This T cell receptor beta chain was captured in a study of T cell clones after liver transplantation. About the study: Immunosuppression withdrawal was tried within 2 years after liver transplantation in this trial. At least one year of complete immunosuppression withdrawal without enzymes over twice normal defined tolerance.

General study findings and limits: A larger donor-reactive than third-party decline suggested partial antigen-specific deletion. Post-transplant time points were not standardized, so conclusions are preliminary.

As to this clone: Antigen unknown.

From germline, CDR1 is SGHNT and CDR2 YYREEE (reference sequence). J gave up 3 bases and V 4 bases, and 3 bases lay outside the gene matches. There are 14 residues in the CDR3. The data were produced by immunoSEQ multiplex PCR, yet TCRdb's version contains in-frame clones alone and is incomplete. The table shows around 78,000 clones, with roughly 83% occurring only once. The TCR was taken from a human patient who received a liver transplant. Some of the T cells may derive from the graft donor. The rearrangement links TRBV5-4 to TRBJ1-4; 7 bases line up with TRBD1. The sample here was CD4+ T cells from blood, taken at the 22-month timepoint. CDR3 amino acids: CASSRQGANEKLFF. The CDR3 DNA reads as TGTGCCAGCAGCAGGCAGGGGGCTAATGAAAAACTGTTTTTT.